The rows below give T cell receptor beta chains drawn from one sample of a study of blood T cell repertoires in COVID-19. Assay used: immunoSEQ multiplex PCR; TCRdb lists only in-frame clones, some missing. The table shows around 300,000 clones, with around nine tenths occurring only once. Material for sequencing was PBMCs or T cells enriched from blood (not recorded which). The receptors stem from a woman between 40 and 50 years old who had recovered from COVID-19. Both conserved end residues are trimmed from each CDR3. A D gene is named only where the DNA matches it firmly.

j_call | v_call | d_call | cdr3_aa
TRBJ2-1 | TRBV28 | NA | ASSLSQVDEQF
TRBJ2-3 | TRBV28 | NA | AVRRPSPDTQY
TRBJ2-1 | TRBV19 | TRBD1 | ASSRDRSYNEQF
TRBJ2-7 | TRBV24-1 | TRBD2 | ATHSGRLGDEQY
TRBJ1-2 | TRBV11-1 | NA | ASTYDRTNYGYT
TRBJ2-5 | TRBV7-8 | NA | ASSLISEETQY
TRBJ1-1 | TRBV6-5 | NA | ASSPVQGGEAF
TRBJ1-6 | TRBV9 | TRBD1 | ASSPTGQGISPLH
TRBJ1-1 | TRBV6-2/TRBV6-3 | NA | ASSYGGLKSLNTEAF
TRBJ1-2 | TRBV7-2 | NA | ASSLPGRYGYT
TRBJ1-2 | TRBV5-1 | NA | ASSLTGQTRHNYGYT
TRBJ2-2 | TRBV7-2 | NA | ASSLVFSANTGELF
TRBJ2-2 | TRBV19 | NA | ASSIALHANTGELF
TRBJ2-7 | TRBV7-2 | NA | ASSFIGQPLSYEQY
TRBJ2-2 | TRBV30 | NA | AWSVWASTGELF
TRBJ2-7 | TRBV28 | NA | ASNEGNHEQY
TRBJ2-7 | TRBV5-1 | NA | ASSFDDPGGPYEQY
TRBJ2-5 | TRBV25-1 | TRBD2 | ASSEFYRAGGETQY
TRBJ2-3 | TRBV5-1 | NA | ASSLGQVASDTQY
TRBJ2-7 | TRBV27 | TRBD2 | ASRYREGYEQY
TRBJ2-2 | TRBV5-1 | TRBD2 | ASSSAAGAGELF
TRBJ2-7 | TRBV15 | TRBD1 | ATSLGQGVYEQY
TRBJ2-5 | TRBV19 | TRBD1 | ASSIGTEETQY
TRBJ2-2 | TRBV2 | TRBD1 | ASTRGLNGELF
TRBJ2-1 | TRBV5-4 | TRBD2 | ASRAPQREGSYNEQF
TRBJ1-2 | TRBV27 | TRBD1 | ASSLGTGGGYT
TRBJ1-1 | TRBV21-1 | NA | ASSRLTHRGA
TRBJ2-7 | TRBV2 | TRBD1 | ASSVSVGGQGSSYEQY
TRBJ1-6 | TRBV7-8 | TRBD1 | ASRPEGAMLNSPLH
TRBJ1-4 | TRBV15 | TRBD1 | ATSRGDRGPTNEKLF
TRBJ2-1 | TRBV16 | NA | ASSQSAPYSDEQF
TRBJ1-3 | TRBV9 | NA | ASSALAGLSGNTIY
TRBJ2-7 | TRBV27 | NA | ASSLSPVMRGSHYEQY
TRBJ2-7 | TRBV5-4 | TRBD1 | ASSRDSYEQY
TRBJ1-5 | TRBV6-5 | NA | ASSTGLDQRQH
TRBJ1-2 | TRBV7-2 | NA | ASSRGGANGYT
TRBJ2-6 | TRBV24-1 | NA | ATSDTGTGANVLT
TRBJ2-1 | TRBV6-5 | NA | ASSYSRMQF
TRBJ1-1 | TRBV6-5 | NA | ATYTKFREAF
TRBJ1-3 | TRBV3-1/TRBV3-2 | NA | ASSQNTGPGNTIY
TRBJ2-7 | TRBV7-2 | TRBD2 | ASSSTSGRAPEQY
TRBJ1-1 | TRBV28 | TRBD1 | ASSLFGTGNTEAF
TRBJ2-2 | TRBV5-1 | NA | ASSLSRVASAGELF
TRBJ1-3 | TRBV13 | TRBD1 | ASSLGQGGNTIY
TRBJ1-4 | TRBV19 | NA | ASSIQGYSGSTNEKLF
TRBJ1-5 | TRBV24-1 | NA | ATGRGVDSNQPQH
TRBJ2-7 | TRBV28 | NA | ASIPHGWDEQY
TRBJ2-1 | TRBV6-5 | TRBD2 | ASSYILTSGSSF
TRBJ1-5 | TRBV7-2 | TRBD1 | ASSLGPLTGVSNQPQH
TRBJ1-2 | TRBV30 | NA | AWSVLGGNYGYT
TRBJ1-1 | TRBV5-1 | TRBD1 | ASSSQQGSPAF
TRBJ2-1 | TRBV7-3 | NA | ASSPAGSELNEQF
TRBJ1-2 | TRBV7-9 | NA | ASSTHNYGYT